The TCR beta chain under discussion was sequenced for a study of control samples from healthy donors and cancer patients. Repertoires were generated with immunoSEQ multiplex PCR, while TCRdb's copy carries only in-frame clones and drops some. The sample consists of some 150,000 clones, roughly 94% of them appearing once. Germline CDR1 MGHRA, CDR2 YSYEKL. The CDR3 runs to 15 residues. V gave up 2 bases and J gave up 8 bases, with 16 bases separating them. The chain employs TRBV4-1 and TRBJ2-1; D gene unclear. The clonotype was recovered from a man between 40 and 49 years old in good health. The material sequenced was blood. The CDR3 DNA is TGCGCCAGCAGCCAAAGTTCATTATCACACGATGAGCAGTTCTTC. Residues: CASSQSSLSHDEQFF.